Below, 20 T cell receptor beta chains from the same sample are listed, as sequenced in a study of T cells after yellow fever vaccination. TCRdb ran MiXCR on the 5' RACE reads and lists one entry per CDR3 protein. The sample yields 250,000 to 400,000 distinct CDR3 sequences, around 4.5% seen once. This specimen was PBMCs, taken 15 days after the yellow fever booster vaccination. All receptors derive from a man between 18 and 35 years old who received the YFV17D yellow fever vaccine.

This clonotype has at least ten counts. This chain connects TRBV5-1 to TRBJ2-7; D is tentatively TRBD1 or TRBD2 (6 bases each). Per the germline V gene, CDR1 is SGHRS and CDR2 is YFSETQ. This CDR3 is 15 amino acids long. The V end lost 8 bases, the J end lost 3 bases, and 21 bases lay between the germline ends. The CDR3 here is CASPLGPEGHYEQYF. As DNA, the CDR3 is TGCGCCAGTCCCCTGGGGCCGGAGGGACACTACGAGCAGTACTTC.

This clonotype appeared many times. The V gene is TRBV25-1, the J gene TRBJ2-3; D unresolved. The CDR3 has 15 amino acids. Trimming removed 6 bases from V and 5 bases from J, with 18 bases in between. The germline V gene has CDR1 MGHDK and CDR2 SYGVNS. The CDR3 sequence is CASSAVVTRVDTQYF. The CDR3 coding sequence is TGTGCCAGCAGCGCTGTTGTGACCAGAGTAGATACGCAGTATTTT.

This clonotype came up many times. This chain connects TRBV21-1 to TRBJ2-7. TRBV21-1 is a listed pseudogene. The CDR3 totals 10 residues. CDR3 loop: CASPFAEQYF. The CDR3 coding sequence is TGTGCCAGCCCTTTCGCAGAGCAGTACTTC.

This clonotype was detected many times. V and J are TRBV20-1 and TRBJ1-5; a possible D gene is TRBD1 (5 bases). In germline, CDR1 is DFQATT, CDR2 SNEGSKA (reference sequence). The CDR3 spans 14 residues. V was shortened by 7 bases and J by 3 bases, with 16 bases between the two germline ends. The CDR3: CSGAEGISNQPQHF. In DNA, the CDR3 is TGCAGTGGGGCCGAGGGGATATCCAATCAGCCCCAGCATTTT.

This clonotype was found many times. The gene calls are TRBV7-2 and TRBJ1-6, with 9 bases matching TRBD1. The junction had 4 bases not matched to a gene; V was cut back by 7 bases and J by 6 bases. The CDR3 runs 14 residues. Per the germline V gene, CDR1 is SGHTA and CDR2 is FQGNSA. The DNA of the CDR3 is TGTGCCAGCAACCAACAGGGGGCTAATTCACCCCTCCACTTT. Its protein product is CASNQQGANSPLHF.

This clonotype showed up just a few times. J is TRBJ2-2 and V is TRBV6-5, with 8 bases aligning to TRBD2. Trimming removed 6 bases from V and 1 base from J; junction bases left unmatched: 4. The germline V gene encodes CDR1 MNHEY and CDR2 SVGAGI. The CDR3 consists of 15 residues. In nucleotides, the CDR3 is TGTGCCAGCAGCCGGGGGGGAGTGAACACCGGGGAGCTGTTTTTT. This gives the protein CASSRGGVNTGELFF.

This clonotype was detected many times. CDR3: CSASGGDTEAFF. CDR3 DNA: TGCAGCGCCTCGGGAGGGGACACTGAAGCTTTCTTT. The chain carries TRBV29-1 and TRBJ1-1, with D maybe TRBD1 (5 bases). CDR1 SQVTM and CDR2 ANQGSEA come from the germline V gene. The CDR3 sequence is 12 residues long. V lost 7 bases, J lost 3 bases, and 12 bases lay in between.

This sequence joins TRBV12-3 or TRBV12-4 and TRBJ1-2, with D maybe TRBD1 (6 bases). The V and J ends lost 8 bases and 4 bases respectively, with 23 bases between them. The length of the CDR3 is 16 residues. CDR3 bases: TGTGCCAGCGCCTCGGGGGGGGCCCAAATGATCTATGGCTACACCTTC. Protein: CASASGGAQMIYGYTF.

In this sample, this clonotype turned up a few times. For the CDR3, the DNA is TGCGCCAGCAGCCAAGTTGGGGCGGGGGGGGCCTCCTACGAGCAGTACTTC. Residues: CASSQVGAGGASYEQYF. The V call is TRBV4-1, the J call TRBJ2-7, with 9 bases lining up with TRBD2. Per the germline V gene, CDR1 is MGHRA and CDR2 is YSYEKL. After removal of 1 base from V and 0 bases from J, the junction contained 7 bases not matched to a gene. This CDR3 spans 17 amino acids.

This clonotype was picked up many times. V usage is TRBV4-2 and J usage is TRBJ1-5, with 8 bases matching TRBD1. The CDR3 consists of 14 residues. From germline, CDR1 is LGHNA and CDR2 YNFKEQ. The junction had 5 bases not matched to a gene; V was cut back by 1 base and J by 9 bases. The CDR3 loop is CASSQGQGITPQHF. CDR3 nucleotide sequence: TGTGCCAGCAGCCAAGGACAGGGGATAACGCCCCAGCATTTT.

This clonotype was seen repeatedly, ten times or more. J is TRBJ2-3 and V is TRBV11-1, with D perhaps given as TRBD1 or TRBD2 (5 bases each). Germline V gene data show CDR1 as SGHAT and CDR2 as FQDESV (reference sequence). The CDR3 spans 14 residues. V shed 7 bases and J shed 1 base, with 12 bases lying between them. The CDR3 region has the DNA TGTGCCAGCACCCCAACGGGGCGCACAGATACGCAGTATTTT. This translates into CASTPTGRTDTQYF.

This clonotype was counted between two and nine times. The rearrangement uses TRBV27 and TRBJ2-1, with TRBD2 identical over 7 bases. This CDR3 spans 14 amino acids. Germline lookup yields CDR1 MNHEY and CDR2 SMNVEV (reference sequence). The V and J ends lost 3 bases and 7 bases, in that order; junction bases with no gene match: 6. The DNA for the CDR3 is TGTGCCAGCAGTTTCGTGAGTAGCGGGAATGAGCAGTTCTTC. This gives the protein CASSFVSSGNEQFF.

This clonotype was picked up many times. The chain is built from TRBV6-1 and TRBJ2-3; 8 bases agree with TRBD1. This CDR3 spans 16 amino acids. The germline V gene encodes CDR1 MNHNS and CDR2 SASEGT. The J segment lost 6 bases and the V segment lost 3 bases, leaving 11 bases of the junction unmatched. The CDR3 DNA is TGTGCCAGCAGTGAGTTAGGCGGACAGGGTCCGGATACGCAGTATTTT. This encodes CASSELGGQGPDTQYF.

This clonotype appeared a few times. This rearrangement joins TRBV4-1 to TRBJ2-1; 14 nucleotides line up with TRBD2. The germline gives CDR1 MGHRA, CDR2 YSYEKL. V was pared by 6 bases and J by 0 bases, with 4 bases of the junction left unmatched. The CDR3 length is 17 residues. The CDR3 DNA reads as TGCGCCAGCAGGGGACTAGCGGGGGAATACTCCTACAATGAGCAGTTCTTC. It encodes CASRGLAGEYSYNEQFF.

This clonotype was detected ten times or more. The rearrangement joins TRBV5-6 to TRBJ1-1; D might be TRBD1 (5 bases). Germline V gene data show CDR1 as SGHDT and CDR2 as YYEEEE. V was pared by 4 bases and J by 8 bases, with 15 bases between. The CDR3 runs to 13 residues. The CDR3 DNA follows: TGTGCCAGCAGCCGCGTGGGACGAGGCGAAGCTTTCTTT. It is translated as CASSRVGRGEAFF.

The V call is TRBV18, the J call TRBJ1-2, with unresolved D. The germline V gene encodes CDR1 KGHSH and CDR2 LQKENI. This CDR3 contains 12 residues. V was shortened by 3 bases and J by 8 bases, with 10 bases between the two germline ends. The CDR3 sequence: CASSPRERGYTF. CDR3 nucleotides: TGTGCCAGCTCACCGAGGGAGAGGGGCTACACCTTC.

At least ten counts were recorded for this clonotype. The CDR3 DNA is TGTGCCAGCAGTTTTGGCCGAGCCGGGGAGCTGTTTTTT. The encoded protein is CASSFGRAGELFF. The chain carries TRBV28 and TRBJ2-2; D gene uncertain. Trimming removed 3 bases from V and 6 bases from J, with 8 bases in between. The CDR3 totals 13 residues. The germline gives CDR1 MDHEN, CDR2 SYDVKM.

This clonotype was counted a few times. CDR3 bases: TGCGCCAGCAGCCAAGGGGTATCAACTAACACCGGGGAGCTGTTTTTT. Translating gives CASSQGVSTNTGELFF. This chain joins TRBV4-3 and TRBJ2-2; D ambiguous. In germline, CDR1 is LGHNA, CDR2 YSLEER. Trimming removed 1 base from V and 2 bases from J, with 11 bases in between. The CDR3 is made up of 16 amino acids.

This clonotype was seen at least ten times. The chain carries TRBV20-1 and TRBJ2-5, with 9 bases identical to TRBD2. The CDR3 consists of 13 residues. The V segment lost 2 bases and the J segment 4 bases; nucleotides outside the gene matches: 2. Looked up from germline, CDR1 is DFQATT and CDR2 is SNEGSKA (reference sequence). The CDR3 region has the DNA TGCAGTGCTAGACTAGCGGGGCGAGAGACCCAGTACTTC. Translating gives CSARLAGRETQYF.

Concerning this clonotype: This may be a read error: a much more frequent sequence differs by one nucleotide. The chain is built from TRBV5-1 and TRBJ2-5; D is undetermined. Germline lookup yields CDR1 SGHRS and CDR2 YFSETQ. This CDR3 is built from 12 residues. Trimming took off 1 base at V and 4 bases at J, with 5 bases between the two ends. The CDR3 DNA follows: TGCGCCAGCAGCTTGCTGGCAGAGACCCAGTACTTC. Residues: CASSLLAETQYF.